This is a list of T cell receptor beta chains from one sample in a study of T-cell memory formation after mild COVID-19. TCRdb re-called the 5' RACE reads with MiXCR, one entry per CDR3 protein. The sample includes a few hundred thousand distinct CDR3 sequences, 24% seen only once; the top ten take around 8.8%. The source material was PBMCs or a T cell subset sorted from them (not recorded which). These receptor sequences come from an adult woman who had mild COVID-19 (a few samples of this study predate the infection). Cell type and time point are not known. Each CDR3 is given with its conserved first and last residue. Each record gives: V gene, J gene, D gene, clone size, CDR3 DNA, CDR3 protein. The D gene is left open where the match is weak. Expanded clones are given a class, and other clones once, few, many or no size at all.

v_call: TRBV12-3/TRBV12-4
j_call: TRBJ2-2
d_call: NA
clone_size: NA
cdr3_nt: TGTGCCAGCAGTTTCAACATGGGGTCAACCGGGGAGCTGTTTTTT
cdr3_aa: CASSFNMGSTGELFF

v_call: TRBV5-1
j_call: TRBJ1-6
d_call: NA
clone_size: once
cdr3_nt: TGCGCCAGCAGCCCGTCCCGGGACTTAAATTCACCCCTCCACTTT
cdr3_aa: CASSPSRDLNSPLHF

v_call: TRBV5-1
j_call: TRBJ2-1
d_call: NA
clone_size: NA
cdr3_nt: TGCGCCAGCAGCTTGGGGGCCGCCTACAATGAGCAGTTCTTC
cdr3_aa: CASSLGAAYNEQFF

v_call: TRBV6-2/TRBV6-3
j_call: TRBJ1-1
d_call: NA
clone_size: NA
cdr3_nt: TGTGCCAGCAGTTACGAACTAGGGGAGCAAGCTTTCTTT
cdr3_aa: CASSYELGEQAFF

v_call: TRBV4-3
j_call: TRBJ2-7
d_call: NA
clone_size: NA
cdr3_nt: TGCGCCAGCAGCCAAGTCATCCGGGCTTACGAGCAGTACTTC
cdr3_aa: CASSQVIRAYEQYF

v_call: TRBV4-2
j_call: TRBJ2-7
d_call: NA
clone_size: NA
cdr3_nt: TGTGCCAGCAGCCAAGATATGGGGGGCAGTCGATCCTACGAGCAGTACTTC
cdr3_aa: CASSQDMGGSRSYEQYF

v_call: TRBV18
j_call: TRBJ1-2
d_call: NA
clone_size: NA
cdr3_nt: TGTGCCAGCTCACCCCTCGGAGAGTATGGCTACACCTTC
cdr3_aa: CASSPLGEYGYTF

v_call: TRBV11-2
j_call: TRBJ2-3
d_call: TRBD2
clone_size: NA
cdr3_nt: TGTGCCAGCAGCTTAATAGCGGGAGGGCCTCGAACAGATACGCAGTATTTT
cdr3_aa: CASSLIAGGPRTDTQYF

v_call: TRBV9
j_call: TRBJ2-2
d_call: NA
clone_size: many
cdr3_nt: TGTGCCAGCAGCGTGGGGACGACCACCGGGGAGCTGTTTTTT
cdr3_aa: CASSVGTTTGELFF

v_call: TRBV6-1
j_call: TRBJ1-2
d_call: NA
clone_size: few
cdr3_nt: TGTGCCAGCAAGATACAAGGTTTCTTAGCTAACTATGGCTACACCTTC
cdr3_aa: CASKIQGFLANYGYTF

v_call: TRBV4-3
j_call: TRBJ2-3
d_call: NA
clone_size: few
cdr3_nt: TGCGCCAGCAGCCGGGCGGAAAAACGTGAAGATACGCAGTATTTT
cdr3_aa: CASSRAEKREDTQYF

v_call: TRBV2
j_call: TRBJ2-7
d_call: TRBD2
clone_size: NA
cdr3_nt: TGTGCCAGCGTTGGGACTAGCGGTTACGAGCAGTACTTC
cdr3_aa: CASVGTSGYEQYF

v_call: TRBV30
j_call: TRBJ1-1
d_call: NA
clone_size: NA
cdr3_nt: TGTGCCTGGAGTGTATCCAGGAACACTGAAGCTTTCTTT
cdr3_aa: CAWSVSRNTEAFF

v_call: TRBV7-9
j_call: TRBJ1-6
d_call: NA
clone_size: few
cdr3_nt: TGTGCCAGCAGCTCAGCGAGGTCACCCCTCCACTTT
cdr3_aa: CASSSARSPLHF